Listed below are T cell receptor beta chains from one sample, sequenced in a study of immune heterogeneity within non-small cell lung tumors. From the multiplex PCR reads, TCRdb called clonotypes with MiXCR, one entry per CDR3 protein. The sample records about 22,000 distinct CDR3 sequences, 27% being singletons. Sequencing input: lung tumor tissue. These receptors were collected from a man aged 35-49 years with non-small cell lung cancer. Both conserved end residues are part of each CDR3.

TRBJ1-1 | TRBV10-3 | CAISKTGGLGTEAFF
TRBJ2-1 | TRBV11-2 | CASSLVYFGEQFF
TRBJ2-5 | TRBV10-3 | CAISGGDTQYF
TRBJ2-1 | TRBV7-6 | CASSLSSGLSNNEQFF
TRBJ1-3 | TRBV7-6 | CASSLVTRRTDLDSGNTIYF
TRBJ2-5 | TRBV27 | CASSFTSGEETQYF
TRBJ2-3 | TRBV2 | CASSLQTQYF
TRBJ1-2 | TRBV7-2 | CASRFLRGYTF
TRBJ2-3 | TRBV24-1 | CATSEVGKNTQYF
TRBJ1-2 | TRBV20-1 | CSARGPQGDGYTF
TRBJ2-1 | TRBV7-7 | CASSQGTGHGGEQFF
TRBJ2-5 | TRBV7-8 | CASSSRDRREETQYF
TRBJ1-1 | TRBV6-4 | CASSARLKNEAFF
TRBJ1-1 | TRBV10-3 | CAIRSRQCNTEAFF
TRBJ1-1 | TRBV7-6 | CASSFQGRRTNTEAFF
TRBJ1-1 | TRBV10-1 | CASSTANMNTEAFF
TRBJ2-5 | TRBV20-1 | CSARDQGGVTQYF